This TCR beta chain comes out of a study of T cells in Graves' hyperthyroidism and ophthalmopathy (dated by TCRdb to between 2018 and 2021). About the study as a whole: Peripheral blood was collected at initial diagnosis, before any treatment. To identify TCR V-J signatures that set the groups apart, the researchers used a discovery cohort of about a hundred patients, made up of around 42 with Graves' ophthalmopathy and about 60 with stable Graves' hyperthyroidism. An independent validation cohort of under 20 hyperthyroidism patients and more than 15 patients who later progressed to ophthalmopathy tested prospective prediction of ophthalmopathy. For training and testing, the 100 or so patients in the discovery cohort were randomly divided in a 7:3 ratio. In roughly six Graves' hyperthyroidism patients, the study also compared T-cell repertoires from thyroid tissue with T-cell repertoires from blood. After sampling, hyperthyroidism patients received methimazole starting at 30 mg daily, and ophthalmopathy patients received high-dose intravenous methylprednisolone. TCR Vbeta CDR3 sequencing of 140 or so peripheral blood samples (roughly 43 ophthalmopathy, around 80 hyperthyroidism and roughly 17 progressor patients) is reported in the paper. General findings and caveats noted by the study authors: In validation, the model predicted progression to ophthalmopathy with over 65% sensitivity and roughly 75% specificity, a median of about six months before onset. Ophthalmopathy was separated from stable hyperthyroidism by a 13 V-J signature model, with approximately 85% sensitivity and 81% to 82% specificity obtained in cross-validation and 80%/75% obtained in testing. Sample size was not statistically predetermined, and investigators were not blinded to group allocation. Most expanded thyroid clonotypes (frequency above 0.001) were also detected in blood, a finding suggesting that blood repertoires may reflect thyroid immune responses.

CDR1 and CDR2, per the germline V gene, are SGHRS and YFSETQ. The CDR3 contains 15 residues, cysteine and phenylalanine counted. Here the CDR3 DNA is all that survives: 45 bases in frame from base 1. V drops 4 bases and J drops 3 bases, leaving 16 bases in between. On this clonotype: Its target antigen remains unknown. Qualities for individual bases were not recorded, and no much larger clone is one base off.

The TCR beta CDR3 regions were amplified from the RNA transcripts. For the first round of RT-PCR on the TCR CDR3, the HTBI primer set was used together with the Qiagen OneStep RT-PCR kit. A second multiplex PCR round built the libraries, followed by size selection and purification. The libraries were sequenced on an Illumina HiSeq2000 using paired-end 100 bp reads. Regarding the original processing steps: SOAPnuke was used to process the raw data, removing reads that contained adapters or uncalled bases, had a mean Phred below 15, or lacked an exact match to the constant primer or identifier. High-quality paired reads were merged using COPE v1.2.5, and each unique nucleotide sequence was defined as a clonotype. MiTCR v1.1 was used to align the clonotypes against IMGT TRBV, TRBD and TRBJ reference segments. Only V-J combinations with frequency above 0.0001, covering about 99% of repertoires, were analysed. The TCS score was defined as the ratio of F50 (clonal expansion) to E x V (chaos), calculated using BLOSUM62-based TCRdist between CDR3 peptides within each V-J. Welch's t-statistics and random forest reduced fewer than 550 V-J features to roughly 13, which were used in a naive Bayes classifier (R e1071). TCRdb handled the public reads itself, with Q25 trimming in fastp and clone calling in MiXCR, and kept productive beta chains. For every CDR3 protein sequence, its rows merge into one entry that carries the most common genes and DNA. It is TCRdb's table, rather than the study itself, that gives the V and J calls and clone size. A total of approximately 400,000 distinct CDR3 sequences appear in this sample, roughly 14% of them only once. Around 30% of the sample comes from the top ten.

Hyperthyroidism patients were newly diagnosed, had a disease duration of under 2 months, and were aged 18 to 65 years. Exclusion was applied to patients with uncontrolled infections, other autoimmune diseases, pregnancy or lactation. Diagnoses were based on clinical symptoms, serum thyroxine and TRAb, thyroid ultrasound and orbital computed tomography. For progressor patients, blood was drawn at the first diagnosis of hyperthyroidism, before any ophthalmopathy symptoms had appeared. PBMCs were separated from approximately 10 ml of fresh peripheral blood using Ficoll-Paque density gradient centrifugation. Progressor patients were first diagnosed with Graves' hyperthyroidism and then developed ophthalmopathy during follow-up. Trizol reagent was used to extract total RNA, and RNA quality was then checked on an Agilent 2100 Bioanalyzer.

Sequencing was done on a sample of blood. This TCR derives from a woman aged 18-29 years with Graves' hyperthyroidism that later progressed to Graves' ophthalmopathy. The chain joins TRBV5-1 to TRBJ2-5; the D segment is perhaps TRBD1 or TRBD2, each sharing 5 matched bases. The base sequence is TGCGCCAGCAGCCCTGGCTGGGGGAGAGAAGAGACCCAGTACTTC. This is translated as CASSPGWGREETQYF.